This T cell receptor beta chain was obtained from a study of blood T cell repertoires in COVID-19. Study information: PBMCs, B-cell-depleted T cells, or T cells provided the cDNA or gDNA that made up the material.

Patients from Seattle were sampled longitudinally, starting during active infection. CDR1 and CDR2 (germline): PRHDT, FYEKMQ (reference sequence). Trimming took 5 bases from V and 5 from J; bases not matched to a gene: 7. The CDR3 length is 17 residues. Data came from immunoSEQ multiplex PCR; TCRdb stores just in-frame clones and leaves some out. The sample has 240,000 or so clones; roughly 76% are singletons. V usage is TRBV13 and J usage is TRBJ2-3, with 16 bases that match TRBD2. The sequencing sample was made of peripheral blood. This receptor was taken from a woman at least 80 years old with COVID-19, enrolled during active disease. The CDR3 bases are TGTGCCAGCAGCCCAGGGACTAGCGGGAGGGCCATAGATACGCAGTATTTT. Residues: CASSPGTSGRAIDTQYF.